This TCR beta chain was captured by sequencing in a study of blood T cells in healthy people across ages. In germline, CDR1 is DFQATT, CDR2 SNEGSKA (reference sequence). The CDR3 totals 12 residues. The V and J ends lost 5 bases and 4 bases, in that order; junction bases with no gene match: 1. In terms of origin and age, donors were healthy Caucasian individuals from Russia aged roughly 6 to 100. Peripheral blood, roughly 9.3 milliliters per donor, was collected. Next came a second PCR, run for roughly 6 to 11 cycles, which used a sample-barcoded 5' primer along with a J-beta primer mix. Each cDNA molecule received a tag from a template-switch adaptor that had 12 random nucleotides. TCRdb recomputed calls from the 5' RACE reads with MiXCR, one row per CDR3 protein. This table holds roughly 680,000 distinct CDR3 sequences, approximately 52% found once.

Sequenced sample: blood. This sequence was found in an elderly woman in good health. This chain uses TRBV20-1 with TRBJ2-3; 9 bases align to TRBD1. The CDR3, as DNA: TGCAGTGCTCGGACAGGGGCAGATACGCAGTATTTT. Protein: CSARTGADTQYF.